This T cell receptor beta chain originates from a study of blood T cell repertoires in COVID-19. At the level of the study: The analysed material was cDNA or gDNA that came from T cells, B-cell-depleted T cells, or PBMCs.

Participants, roughly 18 to 90 years old, spanned some 23 US areas. Cohort 3 donors counted as recovered after two negative PCRs, clearance, or resolved symptoms. As handled by the study authors: How many nucleated cells were present was estimated from reference gene primer amplification. Measured with immunoSEQ multiplex PCR; TCRdb has only the in-frame clones, and not every one. D and trimming come from the DNA, and the V and J calls and clone size come from that table. The sample yields some 170,000 clones, approximately 89% seen once. This clone was counted once. CDR1 is SGHRS and CDR2 is YFSETQ in the germline V gene. V gave up 0 bases and J gave up 3 bases, with 10 bases separating them. The CDR3 consists of 15 residues.

The chain is built from TRBV5-1 and TRBJ2-1, with a weak D call TRBD1 (6 bases). This TCR came from a man between 35 and 55 years old who had recovered from COVID-19. The sequenced sample was PBMCs or T cells enriched from blood (not recorded which). CDR3 residues: CASSLAGQNYNEQFF. CDR3 bases: TGCGCCAGCAGCTTGGCCGGACAGAACTACAATGAGCAGTTCTTC.